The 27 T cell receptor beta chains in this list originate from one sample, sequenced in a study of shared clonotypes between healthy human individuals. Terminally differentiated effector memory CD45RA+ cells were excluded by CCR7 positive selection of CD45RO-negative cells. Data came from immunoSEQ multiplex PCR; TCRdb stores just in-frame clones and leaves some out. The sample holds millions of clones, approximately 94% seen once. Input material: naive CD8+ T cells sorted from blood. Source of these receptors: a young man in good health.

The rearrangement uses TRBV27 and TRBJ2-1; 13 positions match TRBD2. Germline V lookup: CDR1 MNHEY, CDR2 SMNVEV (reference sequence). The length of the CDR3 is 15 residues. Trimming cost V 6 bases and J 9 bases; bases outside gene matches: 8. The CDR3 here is CASSHGLAGAIEQFF. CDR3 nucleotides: TGTGCCAGCAGCCACGGACTAGCGGGAGCAATTGAGCAGTTCTTC.

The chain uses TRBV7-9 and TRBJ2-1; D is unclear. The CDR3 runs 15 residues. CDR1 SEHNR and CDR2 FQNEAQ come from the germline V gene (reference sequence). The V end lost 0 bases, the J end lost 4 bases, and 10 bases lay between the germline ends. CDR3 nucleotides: TGTGCCAGCAGCTTAGCGCCTACAGAGTACAATGAGCAGTTCTTC. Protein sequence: CASSLAPTEYNEQFF.

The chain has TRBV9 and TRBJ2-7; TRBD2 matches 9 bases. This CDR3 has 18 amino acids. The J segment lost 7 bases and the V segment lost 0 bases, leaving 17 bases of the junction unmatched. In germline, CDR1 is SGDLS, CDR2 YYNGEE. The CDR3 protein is CASSVEEPLAGCLLEQYF. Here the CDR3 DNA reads TGTGCCAGCAGCGTAGAAGAGCCGCTAGCGGGGTGCTTATTAGAGCAGTACTTC.

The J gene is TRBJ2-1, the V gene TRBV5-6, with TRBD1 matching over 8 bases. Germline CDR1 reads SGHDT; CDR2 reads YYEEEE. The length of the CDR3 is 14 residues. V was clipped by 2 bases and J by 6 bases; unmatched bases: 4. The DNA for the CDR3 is TGTGCCAGCAGCTTTTCAGGACAGGGCAATGAGCAGTTCTTC. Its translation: CASSFSGQGNEQFF. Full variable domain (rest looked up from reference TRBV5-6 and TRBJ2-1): DAGVTQSPTHLIKTRGQQVTLRCSPKSGHDTVSWYQQALGQGPQFIFQYYEEEERQRGNFPDRFSGHQFPNYSSELNVNALLLGDSALYLCASSFSGQGNEQFFGPGTRLTVL.

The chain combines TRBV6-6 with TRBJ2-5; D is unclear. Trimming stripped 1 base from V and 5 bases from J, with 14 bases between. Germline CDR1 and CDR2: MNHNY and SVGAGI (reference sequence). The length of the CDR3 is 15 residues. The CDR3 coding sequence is TGTGCCAGCAGTTACTTCTTCCCCGCCGGGGAGACCCAGTACTTC. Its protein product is CASSYFFPAGETQYF.

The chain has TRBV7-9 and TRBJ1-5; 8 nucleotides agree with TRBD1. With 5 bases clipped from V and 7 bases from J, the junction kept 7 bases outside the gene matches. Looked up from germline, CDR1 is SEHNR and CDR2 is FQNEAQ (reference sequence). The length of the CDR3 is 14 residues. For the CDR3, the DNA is TGTGCCAGCAGCGCAGGGGGCGCGGAACAGCCCCAGCATTTT. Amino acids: CASSAGGAEQPQHF.

DNA of the CDR3: TGTGCCAGCAGCTTAACAACGACAGGGGGACCCGTCTATGGCTACACCTTC. It yields the protein CASSLTTTGGPVYGYTF. The chain carries TRBV7-6 and TRBJ1-2; the match to TRBD1 covers 9 bases. Per the germline V gene, CDR1 is SGHVS and CDR2 is FNYEAQ. Germline trimming cut 2 bases from V and 4 bases from J; bases unmatched to any gene: 11. This CDR3 comprises 17 residues.

CDR3 residues: CASGGSGDTQYF. The CDR3 DNA is TGTGCCAGCGGGGGGTCGGGAGATACGCAGTATTTT. V usage is TRBV27 and J usage is TRBJ2-3; maybe TRBD2 (6 bases). V was cut by 8 bases and J by 5 bases, with 11 bases left in between. The CDR3 runs to 12 residues. The germline V gene encodes CDR1 MNHEY and CDR2 SMNVEV (reference sequence).

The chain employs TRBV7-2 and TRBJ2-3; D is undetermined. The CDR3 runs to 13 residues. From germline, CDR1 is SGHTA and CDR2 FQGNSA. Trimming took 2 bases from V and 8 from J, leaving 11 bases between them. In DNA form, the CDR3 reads TGTGCCAGCAGCTTAATCATGGTGGGTACGCAGTATTTT. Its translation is CASSLIMVGTQYF.

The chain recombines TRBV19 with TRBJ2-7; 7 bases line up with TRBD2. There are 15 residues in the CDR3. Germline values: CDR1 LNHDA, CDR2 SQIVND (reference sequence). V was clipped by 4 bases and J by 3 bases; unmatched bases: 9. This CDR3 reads CASSTLAGDLYEQYF. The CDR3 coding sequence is TGTGCCAGTAGTACCCTCGCGGGGGACCTCTACGAGCAGTACTTC.

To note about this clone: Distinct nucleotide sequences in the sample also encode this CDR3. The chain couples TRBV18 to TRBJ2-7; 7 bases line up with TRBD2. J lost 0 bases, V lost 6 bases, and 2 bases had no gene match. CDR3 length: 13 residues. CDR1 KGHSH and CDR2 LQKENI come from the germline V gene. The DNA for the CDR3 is TGTGCCAGCTCGCCGGGGGGCTCCTACGAGCAGTACTTC. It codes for CASSPGGSYEQYF.

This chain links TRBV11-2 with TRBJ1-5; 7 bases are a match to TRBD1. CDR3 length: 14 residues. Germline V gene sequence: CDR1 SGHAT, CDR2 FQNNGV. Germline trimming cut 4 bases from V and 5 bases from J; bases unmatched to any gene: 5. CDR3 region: CASSSQGGDQPQHF. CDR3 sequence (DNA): TGTGCCAGCAGCTCGCAGGGGGGAGATCAGCCCCAGCATTTT.

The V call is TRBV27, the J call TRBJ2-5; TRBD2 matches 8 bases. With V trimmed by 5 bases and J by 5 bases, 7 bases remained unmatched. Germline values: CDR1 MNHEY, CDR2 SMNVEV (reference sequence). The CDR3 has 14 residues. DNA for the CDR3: TGTGCCAGCAGTCTCTCGGGGGGGGTTGAGACCCAGTACTTC. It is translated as CASSLSGGVETQYF.

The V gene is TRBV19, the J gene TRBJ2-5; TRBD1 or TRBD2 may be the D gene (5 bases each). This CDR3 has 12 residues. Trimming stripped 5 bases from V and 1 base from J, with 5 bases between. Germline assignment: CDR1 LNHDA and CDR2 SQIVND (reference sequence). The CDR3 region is CASSGGQETQYF. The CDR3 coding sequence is TGTGCCAGTAGTGGGGGCCAAGAGACCCAGTACTTC.

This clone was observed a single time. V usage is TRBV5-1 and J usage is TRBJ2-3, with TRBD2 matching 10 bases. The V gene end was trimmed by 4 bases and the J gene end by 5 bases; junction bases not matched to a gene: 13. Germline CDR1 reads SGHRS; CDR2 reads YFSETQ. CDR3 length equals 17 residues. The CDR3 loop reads CASSAFASGGAGDTQYF. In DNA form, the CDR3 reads TGCGCCAGCAGCGCGTTCGCTAGCGGGGGAGCCGGAGATACGCAGTATTTT.

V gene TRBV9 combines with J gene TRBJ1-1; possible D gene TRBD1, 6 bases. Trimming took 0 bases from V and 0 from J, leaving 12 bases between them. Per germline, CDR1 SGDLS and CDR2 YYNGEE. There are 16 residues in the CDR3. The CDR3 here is CASSVEGDTMNTEAFF. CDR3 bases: TGTGCCAGCAGCGTAGAAGGGGACACCATGAACACTGAAGCTTTCTTT.

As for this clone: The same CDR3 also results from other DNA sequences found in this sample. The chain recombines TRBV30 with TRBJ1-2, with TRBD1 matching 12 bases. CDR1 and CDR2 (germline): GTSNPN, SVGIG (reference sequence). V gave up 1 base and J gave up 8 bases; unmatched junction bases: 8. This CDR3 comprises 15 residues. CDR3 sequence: CAWSGPGQGAGGYTF. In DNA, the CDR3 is TGTGCCTGGAGTGGACCGGGACAGGGGGCAGGAGGCTACACCTTC. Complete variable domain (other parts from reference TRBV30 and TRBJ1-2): SQTIHQWPATLVQPVGSPLSLECTVEGTSNPNLYWYRQAAGRGLQLLFYSVGIGQISSEVPQNLSASRPQDRQFILSSKKLLLSDSGFYLCAWSGPGQGAGGYTFGSGTRLTVV.

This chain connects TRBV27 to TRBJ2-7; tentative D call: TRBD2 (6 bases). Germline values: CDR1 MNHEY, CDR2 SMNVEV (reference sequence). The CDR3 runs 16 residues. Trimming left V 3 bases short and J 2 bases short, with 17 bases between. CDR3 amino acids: CASSFSSGEYPYEQYF. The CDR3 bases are TGTGCCAGCAGTTTTTCGTCGGGGGAATACCCCTACGAGCAGTACTTC.

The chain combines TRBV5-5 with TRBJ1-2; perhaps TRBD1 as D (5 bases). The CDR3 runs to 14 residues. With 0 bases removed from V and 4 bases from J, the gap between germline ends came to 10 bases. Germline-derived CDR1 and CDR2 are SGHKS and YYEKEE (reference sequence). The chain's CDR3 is CASSLVSGSYGYTF. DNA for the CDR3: TGTGCCAGCAGCTTGGTTTCAGGGTCCTATGGCTACACCTTC.

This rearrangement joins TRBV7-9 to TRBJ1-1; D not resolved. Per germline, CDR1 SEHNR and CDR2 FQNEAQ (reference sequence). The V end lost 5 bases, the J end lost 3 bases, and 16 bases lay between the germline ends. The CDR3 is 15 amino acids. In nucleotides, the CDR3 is TGTGCCAGCAGCCCACCACTCGGATGGGACACTGAAGCTTTCTTT. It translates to CASSPPLGWDTEAFF.

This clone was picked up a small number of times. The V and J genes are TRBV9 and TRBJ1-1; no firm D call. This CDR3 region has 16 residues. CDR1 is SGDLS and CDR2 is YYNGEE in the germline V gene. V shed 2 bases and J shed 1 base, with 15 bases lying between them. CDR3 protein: CASSVAVGRQNTEAFF. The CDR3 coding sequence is TGTGCCAGCAGCGTGGCTGTAGGGCGGCAGAACACTGAAGCTTTCTTT.

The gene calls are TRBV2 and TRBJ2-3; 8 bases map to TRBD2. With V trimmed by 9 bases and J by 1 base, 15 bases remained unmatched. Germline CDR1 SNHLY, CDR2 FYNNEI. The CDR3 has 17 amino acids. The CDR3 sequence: CARVDSGATAGTDTQYF. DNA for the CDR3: TGTGCCAGGGTGGATAGCGGGGCGACGGCTGGCACAGATACGCAGTATTTT.

CDR3 in DNA: TGTGCCAGCAGAACAAGGGGGACGGGATACAATGAGCAGTTCTTC. Its protein is CASRTRGTGYNEQFF. The V and J genes are TRBV2 and TRBJ2-1, with TRBD1 as a possible D gene (6 bases). V dropped 6 bases and J dropped 4 bases, with 16 bases sitting between them. Germline V lookup: CDR1 SNHLY, CDR2 FYNNEI. The CDR3 contains 15 residues.

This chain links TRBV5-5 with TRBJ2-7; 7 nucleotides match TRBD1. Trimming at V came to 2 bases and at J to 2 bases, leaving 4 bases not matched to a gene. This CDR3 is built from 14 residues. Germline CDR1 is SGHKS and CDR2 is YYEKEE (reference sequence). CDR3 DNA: TGTGCCAGCAGCTTCGGGACAGCAGCCTACGAGCAGTACTTC. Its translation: CASSFGTAAYEQYF.

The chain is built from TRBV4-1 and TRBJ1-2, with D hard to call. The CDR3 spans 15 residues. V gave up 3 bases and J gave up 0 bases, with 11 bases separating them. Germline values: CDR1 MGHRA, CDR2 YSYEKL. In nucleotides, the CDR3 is TGCGCCAGCAGCCATTTCGACACGGCTAACTATGGCTACACCTTC. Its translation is CASSHFDTANYGYTF.

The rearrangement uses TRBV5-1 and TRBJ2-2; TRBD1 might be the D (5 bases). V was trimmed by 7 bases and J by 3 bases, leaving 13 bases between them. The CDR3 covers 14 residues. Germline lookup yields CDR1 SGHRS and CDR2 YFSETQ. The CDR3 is CASDSSTDTGELFF. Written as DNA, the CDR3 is TGCGCCAGCGATTCATCGACAGACACCGGGGAGCTGTTTTTT.

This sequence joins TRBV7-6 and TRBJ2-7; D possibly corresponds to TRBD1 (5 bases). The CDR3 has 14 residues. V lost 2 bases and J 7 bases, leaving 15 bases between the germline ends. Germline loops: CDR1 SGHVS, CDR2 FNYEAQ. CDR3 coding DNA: TGTGCCAGCAGCTTAACGGCTCTCGACAGAGAGCAGTACTTC. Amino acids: CASSLTALDREQYF. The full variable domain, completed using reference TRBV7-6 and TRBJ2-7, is GAGVSQSPRYKVTKRGQDVALRCDPISGHVSLYWYRQALGQGPEFLTYFNYEAQQDKSGLPNDRFSAERPEGSISTLTIQRTEQRDSAMYRCASSLTALDREQYFGPGTRLTVT.